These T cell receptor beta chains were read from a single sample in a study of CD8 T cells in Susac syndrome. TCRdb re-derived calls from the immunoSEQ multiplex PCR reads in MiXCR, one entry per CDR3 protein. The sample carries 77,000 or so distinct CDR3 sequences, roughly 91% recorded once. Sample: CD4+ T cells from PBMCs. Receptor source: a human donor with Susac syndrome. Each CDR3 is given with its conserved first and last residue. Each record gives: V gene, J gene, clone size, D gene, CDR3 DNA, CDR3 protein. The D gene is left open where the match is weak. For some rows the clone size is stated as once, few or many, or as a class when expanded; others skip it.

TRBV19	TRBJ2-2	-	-	TGTGCCAGTAGGCATGGATCGGGCACCGGGGAGCTGTTTTTT	CASRHGSGTGELFF
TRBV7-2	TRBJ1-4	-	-	TGTGCCAGCAGCTTAAATAGGGCAACTAATGAAAAACTGTTTTTT	CASSLNRATNEKLFF
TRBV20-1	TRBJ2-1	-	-	TGCAGTGCTAGAGTGGGGGTGGATGAGCAGTTCTTC	CSARVGVDEQFF
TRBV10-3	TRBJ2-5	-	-	TGTGCCATCAGTCAACAGGGTCAAGAGACCCAGTACTTC	CAISQQGQETQYF
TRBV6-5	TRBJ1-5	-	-	TGTGCCAGCAGTTCCACTTTCCCGGGTGGAAGCAATCAGCCCCAGCATTTT	CASSSTFPGGSNQPQHF
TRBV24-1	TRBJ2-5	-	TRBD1	TGTGCCACCAGTGTTACAGGGGTGGCGGAGACCCAGTACTTC	CATSVTGVAETQYF
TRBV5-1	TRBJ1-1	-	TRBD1	TGCGCCAGCAGCTTGTACAGGGGGTTGAACACTGAAGCTTTCTTT	CASSLYRGLNTEAFF
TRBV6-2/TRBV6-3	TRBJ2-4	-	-	TGTGCCAGCAGTTACTTCCAGGGTTTCGCCAAAAACATTCAGTACTTC	CASSYFQGFAKNIQYF
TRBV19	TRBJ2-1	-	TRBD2	TGTGCCAGTAGTAAGGTGGGCGGGAGCACCTACAATGAGCAGTTCTTC	CASSKVGGSTYNEQFF
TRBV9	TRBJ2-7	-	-	TGTGCCAGCAGCCCCGTTACGGGAGTTGGCGAGCAGTACTTC	CASSPVTGVGEQYF
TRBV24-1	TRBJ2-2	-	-	TGTGCCACCAGGGGACATTCCACCGGGGAGCTGTTTTTT	CATRGHSTGELFF
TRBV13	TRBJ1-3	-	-	TGTGCCAGCAGCTTCGGGACGGGGGCGATATCTGGAAACACCATATATTTT	CASSFGTGAISGNTIYF
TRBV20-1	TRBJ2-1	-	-	TGCAGTGCTAGTGCGCAGGGGCATAATGAGCAGTTCTTC	CSASAQGHNEQFF
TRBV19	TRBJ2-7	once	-	TGTGCCAGTAGGCCGCGTGCAGGGATCTACGAGCAGTACTTC	CASRPRAGIYEQYF
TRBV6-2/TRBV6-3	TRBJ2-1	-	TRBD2	TGTGCCAGCACCTTAACGGGAGGGGTGAATGAGCAGTTCTTC	CASTLTGGVNEQFF
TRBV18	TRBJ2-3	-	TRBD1	TGTGCCAGCTCACGGACGGACAGGGGCACGAGCACAGATACGCAGTATTTT	CASSRTDRGTSTDTQYF
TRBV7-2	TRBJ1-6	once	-	TGTGCCAGCACCCTCTACAGTACGAATAATTCACCCCTCCACTTT	CASTLYSTNNSPLHF
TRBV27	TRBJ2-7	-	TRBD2	TGTGCCAGCAGCCGCCCGGGACTAGCGGGAGAGCAGTACTTC	CASSRPGLAGEQYF
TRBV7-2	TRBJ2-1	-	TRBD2	TGTGCCAGCAGCTTAGGGGCGGGAGGACCCTCCTACAATGAGCAGTTCTTC	CASSLGAGGPSYNEQFF
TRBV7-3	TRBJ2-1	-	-	TGTGCCAGCAGCCCCAACCGGGGACACAATGAGCAGTTCTTC	CASSPNRGHNEQFF
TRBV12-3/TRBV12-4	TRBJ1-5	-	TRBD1	TGTGCCAGCAGTTGGGACAGGGAAGTGCGTGGTCAGCCCCAGCATTTT	CASSWDREVRGQPQHF
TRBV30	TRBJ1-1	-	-	TGTGCCTGGACCCAGGGGAAATATGAAGCTTTCTTT	CAWTQGKYEAFF
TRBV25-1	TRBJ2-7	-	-	TGTGCCAGCAGTGAATCTCCGAGCCTCGAGCAGTACTTC	CASSESPSLEQYF
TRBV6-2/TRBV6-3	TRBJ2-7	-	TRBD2	TGTGCCAGCAGGGGACTAGCGGGAGGCACCTACGAGCAGTACTTC	CASRGLAGGTYEQYF
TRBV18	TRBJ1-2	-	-	TGTGCCAGCTCACCGGGGGCAGACTATGGCTACACCTTC	CASSPGADYGYTF
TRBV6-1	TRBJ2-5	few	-	TGTGCCAGCAGAAGCGGAGGCCAAGAGACCCAGTACTTC	CASRSGGQETQYF
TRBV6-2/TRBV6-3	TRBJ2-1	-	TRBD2	TGTGCCAGCAGAGGACTAGCGGGAGTGTACAATGAGCAGTTCTTC	CASRGLAGVYNEQFF
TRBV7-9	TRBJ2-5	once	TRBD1	TGTGCCAGCAGCTTCCGGACAGGGGTAGAGACCCAGTACTTC	CASSFRTGVETQYF
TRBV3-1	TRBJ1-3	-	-	TGTGCCAGCAGCCGCCTAATATCGACAGACTCTGGAAACACCATATATTTT	CASSRLISTDSGNTIYF
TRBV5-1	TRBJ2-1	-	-	TGCGCCAGCAGCTTACAGGCCCATGAGCAGTTCTTC	CASSLQAHEQFF
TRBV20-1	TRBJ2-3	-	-	TGCAGTGCCCCTACGGAGGGCACAGATACGCAGTATTTT	CSAPTEGTDTQYF
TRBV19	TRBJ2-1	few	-	TGTGCCAGTAGTATAGATTGGGGCGGGATTGAGCAGTTCTTC	CASSIDWGGIEQFF
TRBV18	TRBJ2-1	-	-	TGTGCCAGCTCACCCCCTGTGGGGGATCCGGGATACAATGAGCAGTTCTTC	CASSPPVGDPGYNEQFF
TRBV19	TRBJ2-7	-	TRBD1	TGTGCCAGTAGTAGGGCAGGGGGCCGATACGAGCAGTACTTC	CASSRAGGRYEQYF
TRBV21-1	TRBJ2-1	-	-	TGTGCCAGCAGCAAGGGACTAGCGGGGACCAATGAGCAGTTCTTC	CASSKGLAGTNEQFF
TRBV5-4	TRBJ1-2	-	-	TGTGCCAGCAGCTTCGACCCAGCCAACTATGGCTACACCTTC	CASSFDPANYGYTF
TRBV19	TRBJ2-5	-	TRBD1	TGTGCCAGTAGTCCGCAGGGGGCTCAAGAGACCCAGTACTTC	CASSPQGAQETQYF
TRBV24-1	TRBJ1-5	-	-	TGTGCCACCAGTGAACGACAGCCCAATCAGCCCCAGCATTTT	CATSERQPNQPQHF
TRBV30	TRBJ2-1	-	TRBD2	TGTGCCTGGGACAAACTAGCGGGAGGAATGAATGAGCAGTTCTTC	CAWDKLAGGMNEQFF
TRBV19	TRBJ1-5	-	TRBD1	TGTGCCAGTAGTTCGCCGACAGGGGGCGCAATCTTGAACCAGCCCCAGCATTTT	CASSSPTGGAILNQPQHF
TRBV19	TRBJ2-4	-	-	TGTGCCAGCAGGGGGGAGTTCGCCAAAAACATTCAGTACTTC	CASRGEFAKNIQYF
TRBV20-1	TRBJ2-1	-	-	TGCAGTGCTTGCAGGTGGGGGGACTACAATGAGCAGTTCTTC	CSACRWGDYNEQFF